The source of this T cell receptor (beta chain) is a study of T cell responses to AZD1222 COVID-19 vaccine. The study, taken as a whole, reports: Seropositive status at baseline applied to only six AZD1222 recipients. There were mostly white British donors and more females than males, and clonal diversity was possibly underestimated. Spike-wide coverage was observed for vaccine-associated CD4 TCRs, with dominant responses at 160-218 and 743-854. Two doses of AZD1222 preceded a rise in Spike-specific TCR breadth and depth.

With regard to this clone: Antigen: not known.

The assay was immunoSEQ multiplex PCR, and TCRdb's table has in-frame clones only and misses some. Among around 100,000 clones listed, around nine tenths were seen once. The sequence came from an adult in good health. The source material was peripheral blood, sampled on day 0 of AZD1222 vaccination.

The CDR3 DNA reads TGCGCCAGCAGCATAAGACAGGGTCTGAACACTGAAGCTTTCTTT. Protein product: CASSIRQGLNTEAFF. This chain joins TRBV5-1 and TRBJ1-1, with 7 bases that match TRBD1. V gave up 4 bases and J gave up 0 bases; unmatched junction bases: 6. From germline, CDR1 is SGHRS and CDR2 YFSETQ. This CDR3 is 15 amino acids long.